The present T cell receptor beta chain was sequenced within a study of T cells in localized non-small cell lung cancer. V lost 4 bases and J lost 0, with 14 bases in between. CDR1 is LNHDA and CDR2 is SQIVND in the germline V gene (reference sequence). The CDR3 spans 16 residues. Using immunoSEQ multiplex PCR, the repertoire was profiled, and TCRdb retains in-frame clones only, with some absent. The data contain more than 30,000 clones, approximately 86% of them singletons. The study, taken as a whole, reports: Detection in adjacent lung was observed for a median roughly 62 of the top 100 tumor clones. An association was observed between higher blood T cell density and longer overall survival. The study found T cell clonality highest in uninvolved adjacent lung, above tumor. Only one tumor region went through sequencing, so heterogeneity may still be there.

For this clone: The antigen is not known.

This clonotype originated in a woman aged 35 to 70 with stage III lung adenocarcinoma. Sequenced material: peripheral blood mononuclear cells, taken before any cancer treatment. This sequence joins TRBV19 and TRBJ2-3; no reliable D call. The CDR3 coding sequence is TGTGCCAGTAGTAGTCCGGGCCTGCCTAGCACAGATACGCAGTATTTT. Protein product: CASSSPGLPSTDTQYF.